A single sample gave rise to the 25 T cell receptor beta chains below, sequenced in a study of blood T cell repertoires in COVID-19. Generated by immunoSEQ multiplex PCR, the TCRdb table keeps only in-frame clones and is missing some. The data hold over 250,000 clones, with 90% to 95% observed a single time. Sequencing used peripheral blood. These receptors originate from a woman in her 30s with COVID-19, enrolled during active disease.

The J gene is TRBJ1-1, the V gene TRBV21-1; the D call of TRBD1 is as the table states it, not checked on the DNA. TRBV21-1 is annotated as a pseudogene. The CDR3 is made up of 16 amino acids. CDR3 region: CASNDDRGHMNTEAFF. CDR3 coding DNA: TGTGCCAGCAACGACGACAGAGGACACATGAACACTGAAGCTTTCTTT.

The rearrangement uses TRBV19 and TRBJ2-5, with 9 bases fitting TRBD2. V lost 6 bases to trimming and J lost 5 bases; unmatched junction nucleotides: 4. Per the germline V gene, CDR1 is LNHDA and CDR2 is SQIVND (reference sequence). The length of the CDR3 is 13 residues. Written as DNA, the CDR3 is TGTGCCAGTAGGCGGGAGGGCCGGGAGACCCAGTACTTC. Its protein product is CASRREGRETQYF.

The chain employs TRBV7-2 and TRBJ1-4; the D gene is possibly TRBD1 (6 bases). The V end lost 3 bases, the J end lost 6 bases, and 11 bases lay between the germline ends. The CDR3 consists of 14 residues. Germline V gives CDR1 SGHTA, CDR2 FQGNSA. CDR3 residues: CASSLRQGYEKLFF. The CDR3 DNA reads as TGTGCCAGCAGCTTGCGGCAGGGGTATGAAAAACTGTTTTTT.

The V and J genes are TRBV3-1 (or the pseudogene TRBV3-2) and TRBJ2-5; 10 bases are shared with TRBD2. CDR3 length: 16 amino acids. Germline loops: CDR1 LGHDT, CDR2 YNNKEL (reference sequence). V lost 3 bases and J lost 4; bases outside the gene matches: 8. The CDR3 DNA sequence: TGTGCCAGCAGCCATTTCTCTAGCGGGAGAGGAGAGACCCAGTACTTC. Translating it yields CASSHFSSGRGETQYF.

The chain uses TRBV5-4 and TRBJ1-1; 12 bases fit TRBD1. With 5 bases clipped from V and 4 bases from J, the junction kept 9 bases outside the gene matches. CDR1 is SGHNT and CDR2 is YYREEE in the germline V gene (reference sequence). The CDR3 sequence is 16 residues long. CDR3 region: CASRFRDRGRGTEAFF. The CDR3 bases are TGTGCCAGCAGGTTCCGGGACAGGGGGCGCGGCACTGAAGCTTTCTTT.

V is TRBV27 and J is TRBJ2-1, with 9 bases fitting TRBD1. The CDR3 runs 16 residues. Germline-derived CDR1 and CDR2 are MNHEY and SMNVEV (reference sequence). V lost 6 bases to trimming and J lost 2 bases; unmatched junction nucleotides: 8. CDR3 sequence reads: CASRNAGTGTYNEQFF. CDR3 sequence (DNA): TGTGCCAGCAGAAATGCCGGGACAGGGACCTACAATGAGCAGTTCTTC.

V and J are TRBV6-6 and TRBJ1-2; the D is unclear. The germline V and J ends were trimmed by 5 bases and 2 bases, with 18 bases remaining between them. Looked up from germline, CDR1 is MNHNY and CDR2 is SVGAGI (reference sequence). There are 16 residues in the CDR3. The CDR3 DNA is TGTGCCAGCAGTCACGACCTTGGGAGCCTAAACTATGGCTACACCTTC. The encoded protein is CASSHDLGSLNYGYTF.

V gene TRBV27 combines with J gene TRBJ2-7; D is unresolved. Trimming shortened V by 3 bases and J by 6 bases, and 9 bases separated the two germline ends. Germline loops: CDR1 MNHEY, CDR2 SMNVEV (reference sequence). The CDR3 consists of 12 residues. CDR3 sequence reads: CASSFVGAEQYF. CDR3 DNA: TGTGCCAGCAGTTTCGTCGGAGCCGAGCAGTACTTC.

V gene TRBV5-6 combines with J gene TRBJ2-7, with 9 bases identical to TRBD1. This CDR3 region has 13 residues. CDR1 SGHDT and CDR2 YYEEEE come from the germline V gene. V trimming: 4 bases; J trimming: 4 bases; junction bases outside the gene matches: 3. CDR3 in DNA: TGTGCCAGCAGCGGGGGGACAGGGTACGAGCAGTACTTC. Its protein is CASSGGTGYEQYF.

The chain combines TRBV15 with TRBJ1-4; D remains unclear. The CDR3 spans 15 residues. The V end was cut by 0 bases, the J end by 4 bases, with 9 bases between. Germline V CDR1 and CDR2: LNHNV, YYDKDF (reference sequence). The CDR3 sequence is CATSRDAGSNEKLFF. The CDR3 coding sequence is TGTGCCACCAGCAGAGATGCGGGTAGTAATGAAAAACTGTTTTTT. Drawing the rest from reference TRBV15 and TRBJ1-4, the complete variable domain is DAMVIQNPRYQVTQFGKPVTLSCSQTLNHNVMYWYQQKSSQAPKLLFHYYDKDFNNEADTPDNFQSRRPNTSFCFLDIRSPGLGDTAMYLCATSRDAGSNEKLFFGSGTQLSVL.

This rearrangement joins TRBV30 to TRBJ2-1; 13 nucleotides line up with TRBD2. The CDR3 consists of 16 residues. V shed 0 bases and J 7 bases; nucleotides not matched to a gene: 6. Germline V gives CDR1 GTSNPN, CDR2 SVGIG (reference sequence). This CDR3 is CAWSVGTSGNRNEQFF. CDR3 nucleotides: TGTGCCTGGAGTGTCGGGACTAGCGGGAACCGGAATGAGCAGTTCTTC.

J is TRBJ1-1 and V is TRBV29-1, with 7 bases that match TRBD1. Germline V lookup: CDR1 SQVTM, CDR2 ANQGSEA. With V trimmed by 7 bases and J by 0 bases, 8 bases remained unmatched. CDR3 size: 14 residues. The CDR3 region is CSAQRTGLNTEAFF. CDR3 nucleotide sequence: TGCAGCGCCCAGAGGACAGGACTGAACACTGAAGCTTTCTTT.

The CDR3 protein is CASSLVAVNTGELFF. DNA of the CDR3: TGTGCCAGCAGCTTAGTTGCGGTGAACACCGGGGAGCTGTTTTTT. The chain employs TRBV7-9 and TRBJ2-2; D is uncertain. Germline-derived CDR1 and CDR2 are SEHNR and FQNEAQ (reference sequence). CDR3 size: 15 residues. V lost 1 base and J 1 base, leaving 7 bases between the germline ends. The complete variable domain, with remaining parts taken from reference TRBV7-9 and TRBJ2-2, reads DTGVSQNPRHKITKRGQNVTFRCDPISEHNRLYWYRQTLGQGPEFLTYFQNEAQLEKSRLLSDRFSAERPKGSFSTLEIQRTEQGDSAMYLCASSLVAVNTGELFFGEGSRLTVL.

The rearrangement links TRBV12-3 or TRBV12-4 to TRBJ1-2, with D perhaps TRBD1 (6 bases). The CDR3 runs to 12 residues. Trimming took 7 bases from V and 7 from J, leaving 13 bases between them. CDR3 bases: TGTGCCAGCACACGGGGGGCGGCTGGCTACACCTTC. Its translation is CASTRGAAGYTF.

This clone was observed a handful of times. The V and J genes are TRBV7-9 and TRBJ2-1; TRBD2 agrees at 12 bases. Germline CDR1 and CDR2: SEHNR and FQNEAQ (reference sequence). V lost 0 bases and J lost 9; bases outside the gene matches: 3. This CDR3 contains 15 residues. The CDR3 spells CASSLALAGGAEQFF. The DNA of the CDR3 is TGTGCCAGCAGCTTAGCCCTAGCGGGAGGGGCTGAGCAGTTCTTC.

This clone was counted once. This chain connects TRBV19 to TRBJ2-5, with D possibly TRBD2 on 5 matching bases. Germline values: CDR1 LNHDA, CDR2 SQIVND (reference sequence). This CDR3 spans 12 amino acids. Trimming removed 4 bases at V and 6 bases at J, with 9 bases between. This CDR3 is CASSSGRQTQYF. Here the CDR3 DNA reads TGTGCCAGTAGTAGTGGGAGACAGACCCAGTACTTC.

The gene calls are TRBV27 and TRBJ2-1, with D unclear. The germline V and J ends were trimmed by 2 bases and 2 bases, with 10 bases remaining between them. The CDR3 sequence is 15 residues long. Germline V gives CDR1 MNHEY, CDR2 SMNVEV (reference sequence). The CDR3 loop is CASSLGQVTYNEQFF. As DNA, the CDR3 is TGTGCCAGCAGTTTAGGGCAGGTTACCTACAATGAGCAGTTCTTC.

This clone was recorded a few times. The CDR3 DNA follows: TGTGCCAGCAACTTCGGGGGTAGCGGGAGACGGGCCGGGGAGCTGTTTTTT. This codes for CASNFGGSGRRAGELFF. This chain links TRBV2 with TRBJ2-2; 9 bases agree with TRBD2. The CDR3 totals 17 residues. The V segment lost 7 bases and the J segment 6 bases; nucleotides outside the gene matches: 15. CDR1 is SNHLY, CDR2 FYNNEI, per germline.

J is TRBJ1-1 and V is TRBV27; 9 bases map to TRBD1. This CDR3 spans 16 amino acids. The germline V gene has CDR1 MNHEY and CDR2 SMNVEV (reference sequence). V was clipped by 6 bases and J by 3 bases; unmatched bases: 11. For the CDR3, the DNA is TGTGCCAGCAGGCGGACTCCGGGACAGGGATACACTGAAGCTTTCTTT. Residues: CASRRTPGQGYTEAFF.

This chain uses TRBV27 with TRBJ1-5; 7 bases match TRBD1. The CDR3 is 14 amino acids. Germline V gives CDR1 MNHEY, CDR2 SMNVEV (reference sequence). Unmatched junction bases numbered 6, after V lost 5 bases and J lost 5 bases. The CDR3 loop is CASSILGTDQPQHF. CDR3 DNA: TGTGCCAGCAGTATCCTGGGGACAGATCAGCCCCAGCATTTT.

Comment on this clone: Other DNA sequences in the sample encode the same CDR3. This chain joins TRBV5-4 and TRBJ2-5, with a weak D call TRBD2 (5 bases). Trimming removed 0 bases from V and 1 base from J, with 13 bases in between. The CDR3 is 16 amino acids. Germline V gene sequence: CDR1 SGHNT, CDR2 YYREEE (reference sequence). The CDR3 protein is CASSLDLAGAQETQYF. CDR3 nucleotide sequence: TGTGCCAGCAGCTTGGACCTAGCTGGAGCCCAAGAGACCCAGTACTTC.

The chain couples TRBV27 to TRBJ1-1; tentative D call: TRBD1 (5 bases). CDR3 size: 15 residues. V lost 3 bases and J lost 3, with 14 bases in between. Germline V lookup: CDR1 MNHEY, CDR2 SMNVEV (reference sequence). CDR3 nucleotides: TGTGCCAGCAGTTTGCGGGGCCTAGCCGACACTGAAGCTTTCTTT. Residues: CASSLRGLADTEAFF.

This clone was picked up a small number of times. The V and J genes are TRBV19 and TRBJ1-1, with a weak D call TRBD1 (5 bases). Per the germline V gene, CDR1 is LNHDA and CDR2 is SQIVND (reference sequence). V gave up 4 bases and J gave up 2 bases, with 8 bases separating them. The CDR3 is 13 residues long. In DNA form, the CDR3 reads TGTGCCAGTAGTAGGACATTTAACACTGAAGCTTTCTTT. Translated, it gives CASSRTFNTEAFF.

This clone has just a few counts. This rearrangement joins TRBV4-1 to TRBJ1-3, with D possibly TRBD1 on 5 matching bases. CDR3 length equals 14 residues. The germline V gene has CDR1 MGHRA and CDR2 YSYEKL. The germline V and J ends were trimmed by 4 bases and 8 bases, with 15 bases remaining between them. The CDR3 nucleotides are TGCGCCAGCAGCCGGGGCAGCCGAGGAGACACCATATATTTT. Translated: CASSRGSRGDTIYF.

The chain joins TRBV25-1 to TRBJ1-2; D is possibly TRBD1 (6 bases). Germline V gene data show CDR1 as MGHDK and CDR2 as SYGVNS. This CDR3 is 14 amino acids long. The V and J ends lost 5 bases and 3 bases respectively, with 13 bases between them. This CDR3 reads CASSPWDTHYGYTF. CDR3 DNA sequence: TGTGCCAGCAGTCCTTGGGACACTCACTATGGCTACACCTTC.